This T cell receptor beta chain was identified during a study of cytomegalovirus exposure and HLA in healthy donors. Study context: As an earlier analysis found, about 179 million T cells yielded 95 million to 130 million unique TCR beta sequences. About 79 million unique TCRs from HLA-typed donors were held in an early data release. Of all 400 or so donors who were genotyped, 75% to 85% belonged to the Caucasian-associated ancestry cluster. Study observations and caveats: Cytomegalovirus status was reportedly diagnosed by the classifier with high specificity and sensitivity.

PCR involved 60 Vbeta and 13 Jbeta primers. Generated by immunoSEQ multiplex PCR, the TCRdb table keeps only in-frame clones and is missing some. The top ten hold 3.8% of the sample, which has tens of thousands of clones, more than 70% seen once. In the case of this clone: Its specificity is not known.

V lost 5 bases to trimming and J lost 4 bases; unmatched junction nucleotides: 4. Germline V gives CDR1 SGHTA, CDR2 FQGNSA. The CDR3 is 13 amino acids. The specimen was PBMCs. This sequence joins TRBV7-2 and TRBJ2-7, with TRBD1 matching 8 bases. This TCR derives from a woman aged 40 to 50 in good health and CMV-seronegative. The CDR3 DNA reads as TGTGCCAGCAGCCCCCGACAGGGGTACGAGCAGTACTTC. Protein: CASSPRQGYEQYF.